The rows below give T cell receptor beta chains drawn from one sample of a study of glioma-infiltrating T cells after dendritic cell vaccination. The protocol was immunoSEQ multiplex PCR, while the TCRdb copy is restricted to in-frame clones and leaves out a portion. The sample includes approximately 100,000 clones, about 79% of them seen just once. The sequenced sample was blood, obtained before dendritic cell vaccination. Every receptor here comes from a human donor with glioblastoma. Each CDR3 is given with its conserved first and last residue. A D gene is named only where the DNA matches it firmly. Clone size, where shown, is once, few, many, or a class for clones that have expanded.

>TRBJ2-3|TRBV5-1|.|.
TGCGCCAGCAGTTCGAGGTTCGGAGATACGCAGTATTTT
CASSSRFGDTQYF
>TRBJ1-6|TRBV19|.|TRBD1
TGTGCCACAGCCCGGGACAGCATTTCACCCCTCCACTTT
CATARDSISPLHF
>TRBJ2-5|TRBV7-2|once|TRBD2
TGTGCCAGCAGCTTAGTGGGACTAGTAAGCGAGACCCAGTACTTC
CASSLVGLVSETQYF
>TRBJ2-5|TRBV4-2|.|.
TGTGCCAGCAGCCAAGAATGGGATAGAGGAGGGGCTGACAAAGAGACCCAGTACTTC
CASSQEWDRGGADKETQYF
>TRBJ2-2|TRBV10-3|.|TRBD2
TGTGCCATCAGTGGACTAGCGGGAGTCGGGGGGGAGCTGTTTTTT
CAISGLAGVGGELFF
>TRBJ1-1|TRBV9|once|.
TGTGCCAGCAGCGTATCCGGCTCTGGGTGGAGCACTGAAGCTTTCTTT
CASSVSGSGWSTEAFF
>TRBJ2-7|TRBV7-2|.|.
TGTGCCAGCAGCTCCCAGCAGGATAGAAAATACGAGCAGTACTTC
CASSSQQDRKYEQYF
>TRBJ2-7|TRBV10-3|.|TRBD1
TGTGCCATCAGGCTGACAGGGATCAACGAGCAGTACTTC
CAIRLTGINEQYF
>TRBJ2-1|TRBV4-1|.|TRBD2
TGCGCCAGCAGCCAAGCCGGGACTAGCGGGGGGGCCGTGGGTGAGCAGTTCTTC
CASSQAGTSGGAVGEQFF
>TRBJ2-3|TRBV2|.|TRBD2
TGTGCCAGCAGTGAATTAAGTACTAGCGGGGGGGCCGGACGGTATTTT
CASSELSTSGGAGRYF
>TRBJ2-5|TRBV9|.|TRBD2
TGTGCCAGCAGCGTTTCGGTCGGGAGGGCCATGGGGGAGACCCAGTACTTC
CASSVSVGRAMGETQYF
>TRBJ2-7|TRBV30|.|.
TGTGCCTGGAGCGCGGGTTTTACCTACGAGCAGTACTTC
CAWSAGFTYEQYF
>TRBJ2-7|TRBV5-1|.|TRBD1
TGCGCCAGCAGCTGGGGGGGACAGGGTATGTACGAGCAGTACTTC
CASSWGGQGMYEQYF
>TRBJ1-1|TRBV6-1|.|.
TGTGCCAGCAGTGACAGAAAGAACACTGAAGCTTTCTTT
CASSDRKNTEAFF
>TRBJ1-2|TRBV6-1|.|.
TGTGCCAGCAGTAAGACAGCATTAGCTAACTATGGCTACACCTTC
CASSKTALANYGYTF
>TRBJ1-2|TRBV6-1|.|TRBD1
TGTGCCAGCAGTGAGATAGGGACAGGAAAAGGCTACACCTTC
CASSEIGTGKGYTF
>TRBJ2-5|TRBV11-2|.|.
TGTGCCAGCAGCCCATGGAGGGGAGAGACCCAGTACTTC
CASSPWRGETQYF
>TRBJ2-1|TRBV19|.|.
TGTGCCAGTAGTACCGACAGGCAGGGAGAGCAGTTCTTC
CASSTDRQGEQFF
>TRBJ2-1|TRBV7-2|.|TRBD2
TGTGCCAGCAGCCAGGGACTAGCGGGAGGTCTCCTTCGCAATGAGCAGTTCTTC
CASSQGLAGGLLRNEQFF
>TRBJ1-1|TRBV6-6|.|.
TGTGCCAGCAGTTACGGGGGGTCTGAAGCTTTCTTT
CASSYGGSEAFF
>TRBJ2-7|TRBV15|few|TRBD2
TGTGCCACCTCCTTAGGGAGGGTCTACGAGCAGTACTTC
CATSLGRVYEQYF
>TRBJ1-4|TRBV5-1|.|TRBD1
TGCGCCAGCAGCTTCGGGACAGGGTTTGAAAAACTGTTTTTT
CASSFGTGFEKLFF
>TRBJ2-5|TRBV4-2|.|TRBD1
TGTGCCAGCAGCCAACAAAGTCGTCGGGACAGGGCACAAGAGACCCAGTACTTC
CASSQQSRRDRAQETQYF
>TRBJ2-7|TRBV18|.|.
TGTGCCAGCTCACCACGAAGGGGCTACGAGCAGTACTTC
CASSPRRGYEQYF
>TRBJ2-5|TRBV5-4|.|TRBD2
TGTGCCAGCAGCTTGGGAGGGACTAGCGGGGGGGCTGAGACCCAGTACTTC
CASSLGGTSGGAETQYF
>TRBJ1-4|TRBV5-1|.|.
TGCGCCAGCAGCTTGGCCCAGAATAATGAAAAACTGTTTTTT
CASSLAQNNEKLFF
>TRBJ2-3|TRBV5-4|.|.
TGTGCCAGCAGCTTGCGTCAGGCTAGCATGGATACGCAGTATTTT
CASSLRQASMDTQYF
>TRBJ1-2|TRBV29-1|.|TRBD1
TGCAGCGTTGATCAGGGGGACTATGGCTACACCTTC
CSVDQGDYGYTF
>TRBJ2-3|TRBV11-2|.|TRBD2
TGTGCCAGCAGCTTAGACCCAAGCGGGGGGGCCACCGATACGCAGTATTTT
CASSLDPSGGATDTQYF
>TRBJ2-7|TRBV5-1|.|.
TGCGCCAGCAGCTTGGGTGGACTCCGCGGCGACGAGCAGTACTTC
CASSLGGLRGDEQYF